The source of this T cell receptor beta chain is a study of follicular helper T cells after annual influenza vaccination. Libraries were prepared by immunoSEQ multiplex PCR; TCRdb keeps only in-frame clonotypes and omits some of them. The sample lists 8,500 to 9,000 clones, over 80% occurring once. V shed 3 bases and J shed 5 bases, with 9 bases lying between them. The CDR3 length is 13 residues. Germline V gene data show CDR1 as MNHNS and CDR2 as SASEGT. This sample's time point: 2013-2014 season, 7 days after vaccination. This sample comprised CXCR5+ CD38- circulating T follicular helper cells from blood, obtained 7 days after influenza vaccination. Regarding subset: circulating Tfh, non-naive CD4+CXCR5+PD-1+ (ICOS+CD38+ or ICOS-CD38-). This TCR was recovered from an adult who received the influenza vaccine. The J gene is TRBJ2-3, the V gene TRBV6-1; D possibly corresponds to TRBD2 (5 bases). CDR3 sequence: CASSDRGVDTQYF. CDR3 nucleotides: TGTGCCAGCAGTGACCGGGGAGTAGATACGCAGTATTTT.